The 27 T cell receptor beta chains listed next were all sequenced from one sample in a study of molecular identifiers for immune sequencing clone quantification. TCRdb analysed the PCR reads with MiXCR anew, one entry per CDR3 protein. The sample lists over 600,000 distinct CDR3 sequences, about 20% occurring once. Source material: naive CD8+ T cells from blood, with Jurkat cell RNA spiked in. The subset is: FACS-sorted CD8+CD4-CCR7+CD45RA+ naive T cells. These receptors all come from a human donor in good health. Some libraries in this study had Jurkat cell RNA spiked in.

This clonotype was seen ten or more times. J is TRBJ2-3 and V is TRBV27; the D gene could be TRBD1 or TRBD2 (6 bases each). CDR3 length: 17 amino acids. The ends were cut back, 7 bases at V and 4 bases at J, with 24 bases in the middle. CDR1 and CDR2 (germline): MNHEY, SMNVEV (reference sequence). For the CDR3, the DNA is TGTGCCAGCACCTCAGTGACGCTGGGGGGCACCGCAGATACGCAGTATTTT. Translated, it gives CASTSVTLGGTADTQYF.

This clonotype was recorded many times. J is TRBJ2-3 and V is TRBV9; D tentatively reads TRBD1 or TRBD2 (7 bases each). Germline assignment: CDR1 SGDLS and CDR2 YYNGEE. There are 16 residues in the CDR3. V lost 3 bases and J 4 bases, leaving 18 bases between the germline ends. In DNA, the CDR3 is TGTGCCAGCAGCGCAAGAGGGGGCGGGGGCGCAGATACGCAGTATTTT. Encoded protein: CASSARGGGGADTQYF.

This clonotype was recorded at least ten times. V is TRBV25-1 and J is TRBJ2-3; D unresolved. Germline assignment: CDR1 MGHDK and CDR2 SYGVNS. This CDR3 comprises 13 residues. The V gene lost 4 bases and the J gene lost 6 bases, with 11 bases spanning the gap. The CDR3 is CASSALEGDTQYF. The CDR3 DNA is TGTGCCAGCAGTGCTTTGGAAGGTGATACGCAGTATTTT.

The chain joins TRBV30 to TRBJ2-3; TRBD2 matches 10 bases. The germline V gene has CDR1 GTSNPN and CDR2 SVGIG (reference sequence). V shed 3 bases and J 4 bases; nucleotides not matched to a gene: 4. CDR3 length: 14 residues. The CDR3 protein is CAWSLSGGADTQYF. In nucleotides, the CDR3 is TGTGCCTGGAGCTTAAGCGGGGGGGCAGATACGCAGTATTTT. The entire variable domain, with the rest obtained from reference TRBV30 and TRBJ2-3, is as follows: SQTIHQWPATLVQPVGSPLSLECTVEGTSNPNLYWYRQAAGRGLQLLFYSVGIGQISSEVPQNLSASRPQDRQFILSSKKLLLSDSGFYLCAWSLSGGADTQYFGPGTRLTVL.

Many counts were recorded for this clonotype. This sequence joins TRBV20-1 and TRBJ2-4, with D maybe TRBD2 (6 bases). V shed 0 bases and J shed 0 bases, with 15 bases lying between them. The CDR3 is 17 residues long. In germline, CDR1 is DFQATT, CDR2 SNEGSKA (reference sequence). CDR3 bases: TGCAGTGCTAGAGATGAGTTAGCGGTACTAGCCAAAAACATTCAGTACTTC. It codes for CSARDELAVLAKNIQYF.

For this clonotype: One end of the junction varies from germline; a read error may be responsible. This chain uses TRBV25-1 with TRBJ2-7; no clear D gene. Germline lookup yields CDR1 MGHDK and CDR2 SYGVNS. The CDR3 is 12 residues long. As DNA, the CDR3 is TGTGCCAGCAGTGGAACTTCCTACGCGCAGTACTTC. Its protein is CASSGTSYAQYF.

Many counts were recorded for this clonotype. V and J are TRBV14 and TRBJ1-1; tentative D call: TRBD1 (5 bases). Trimming pared 4 bases from V and 3 bases from J, leaving 18 bases between. Germline assignment: CDR1 SGHDN and CDR2 FVKESK. The CDR3 has 16 residues. CDR3 protein: CASSPWVGQVDTEAFF. As DNA, the CDR3 is TGTGCCAGCAGCCCTTGGGTGGGGCAGGTCGACACTGAAGCTTTCTTT. The variable domain in full, completed from reference TRBV14 and TRBJ1-1, reads EAGVTQFPSHSVIEKGQTVTLRCDPISGHDNLYWYRRVMGKEIKFLLHFVKESKQDESGMPNNRFLAERTGGTYSTLKVQPAELEDSGVYFCASSPWVGQVDTEAFFGQGTRLTVV.

Concerning this clonotype: A much larger clone differs from this one at a single base, so this may be a read error. V and J are TRBV4-1 and TRBJ2-7; D might be TRBD2 (5 bases). Germline CDR1 and CDR2: MGHRA and YSYEKL. V shed 3 bases and J shed 7 bases, with 16 bases lying between them. The CDR3 has 14 residues. The CDR3 bases are TGCGCCAGCAGCCATGATCAGGTCACGGGGGAGCAGTACTTC. Protein sequence: CASSHDQVTGEQYF.

Concerning this clonotype itself: A much more abundant neighbour one base away suggests this may be a read error. The chain employs TRBV5-6 and TRBJ2-7; no clear D. CDR1 SGHDT and CDR2 YYEEEE come from the germline V gene. The V and J ends lost 4 bases and 2 bases respectively, with 7 bases between them. The CDR3 loop spans 12 amino acids. DNA for the CDR3: TGTGCCAGCAGCCATGACGCCTACGAGCAGTACTTC. Encoded protein: CASSHDAYEQYF.

Turning to this clonotype: A much more abundant neighbour one base away suggests this may be a read error. The V and J genes are TRBV12-3 or TRBV12-4 and TRBJ1-6, with 7 bases fitting TRBD1. Unmatched junction bases numbered 14, after V lost 2 bases and J lost 4 bases. The CDR3 sequence is 19 residues long. The chain's CDR3 is CASSLRNPAEQGYNSPLHF. The CDR3 nucleotides read TGTGCCAGCAGTTTAAGGAATCCCGCCGAACAGGGGTATAATTCACCCCTCCACTTT.

This clonotype has only a few counts. The chain employs TRBV27 and TRBJ2-3; 11 nucleotides match TRBD2. V lost 0 bases, J lost 4 bases, and 6 bases stayed unmatched. The germline V gene encodes CDR1 MNHEY and CDR2 SMNVEV (reference sequence). The CDR3 contains 17 residues. Here the CDR3 DNA reads TGTGCCAGCAGTTTATCGGCGACTAGCGGGGATTCAGATACGCAGTATTTT. Translation gives CASSLSATSGDSDTQYF.

This clonotype has at least ten counts. The chain uses TRBV20-1 and TRBJ1-1; no clear D gene. V shed 2 bases and J shed 1 base, with 8 bases lying between them. Germline CDR1 is DFQATT and CDR2 is SNEGSKA (reference sequence). The CDR3 extends over 13 amino acids. In nucleotides, the CDR3 is TGCAGTGCTAGACTGAGACAGAACACTGAAGCTTTCTTT. As protein: CSARLRQNTEAFF.

The rearrangement links TRBV24-1 to TRBJ2-1; D gene uncertain. The CDR3 sequence is 13 residues long. Trimming removed 4 bases from V and 7 bases from J, with 10 bases in between. Germline V gives CDR1 KGHDR, CDR2 SFDVKD. CDR3 sequence reads: CATSDLDGNEQFF. CDR3 nucleotides: TGTGCCACCAGTGACCTGGACGGGAATGAGCAGTTCTTC.

Many counts were recorded for this clonotype. V gene TRBV28 combines with J gene TRBJ2-3; D tentatively reads TRBD1 or TRBD2 (6 bases each). Germline CDR1 and CDR2: MDHEN and SYDVKM. CDR3 length: 17 amino acids. The germline V and J ends were trimmed by 3 bases and 6 bases, with 22 bases remaining between them. The CDR3, as DNA: TGTGCCAGCAGTTTCCCTCTGCCGGGGGCTTTGGTGGATACGCAGTATTTT. This codes for CASSFPLPGALVDTQYF.

Notes on this clonotype: This sequence may be a read error, since a much larger clone differs from it by one base. This likely comes from a read error, as the CDR3 has no conserved phenylalanine or tryptophan at its end. The rearrangement links TRBV20-1 to TRBJ2-7; no clear D. Trimming shortened V by 3 bases and J by 3 bases, and 9 bases separated the two germline ends. Germline lookup yields CDR1 DFQATT and CDR2 SNEGSKA (reference sequence). The CDR3 consists of 12 residues. In DNA, the CDR3 is TGCAGTGCTAGTCAGGACGGCTACGAGCAGTACCTC. Protein: CSASQDGYEQYL.

Comment on this clonotype: An end of the junction differs from the germline gene, which may be a read error. The DNA for the CDR3 is TGTGCCAGCGGTTACGGCAGGGGCTACGAGCAGTACTTC. Translated, it gives CASGYGRGYEQYF. V gene TRBV6-5 combines with J gene TRBJ2-7; perhaps TRBD1 as D (6 bases). Germline V gene lookup returns CDR1 MNHEY and CDR2 SVGAGI. This CDR3 is built from 13 residues.

This clonotype occurred many times. J is TRBJ2-1 and V is TRBV6-5; D gene unclear. CDR1 is MNHEY, CDR2 SVGAGI, per germline. This CDR3 region has 16 residues. V lost 6 bases to trimming and J lost 2 bases, with 17 bases between them. The CDR3 spells CASSPFLAETYNEQFF. CDR3 in DNA: TGTGCCAGCAGCCCCTTTCTGGCGGAGACCTACAATGAGCAGTTCTTC.

In this sample, this clonotype turned up many times. The chain links TRBV12-3 or TRBV12-4 to TRBJ1-1; no definite D call. The CDR3 covers 11 residues. With 3 bases removed from V and 5 bases from J, the gap between germline ends came to 4 bases. CDR3 in amino acids: CASSLFTEAFF. The CDR3 DNA sequence: TGTGCCAGCAGTTTGTTTACTGAAGCTTTCTTT.

In this sample, this clonotype turned up many times. The chain employs TRBV6-5 and TRBJ1-5; D gene ambiguous. V was clipped by 5 bases and J by 6 bases, with 14 bases between them. Germline V CDR1 and CDR2: MNHEY, SVGAGI. The CDR3 covers 14 residues. CDR3 loop: CASSHTDQSQPQHF. DNA for the CDR3: TGTGCCAGCAGTCACACGGACCAAAGTCAGCCCCAGCATTTT.

To note about this clonotype: The conserved closing phenylalanine or tryptophan is absent in this CDR3, likely reflecting a read error. This chain links TRBV4-2 with TRBJ2-6, with 11 bases identical to TRBD1. CDR1 and CDR2 from the germline V gene are LGHNA and YNFKEQ. The CDR3 consists of 20 residues. Losses at the gene ends were 3 bases for V and 4 bases for J; bases not matched to a gene: 14. Written as DNA, the CDR3 is TGTGCCAGCAGCCACGCAAATGGAGGACAGGGGGCGTGGGGGGCCAACGTCCTGACTTCC. Protein: CASSHANGGQGAWGANVLTS.

This clonotype was counted at least ten times. The genes are TRBV24-1 and TRBJ2-2; 7 nucleotides match TRBD2. The J segment lost 0 bases and the V segment lost 4 bases, leaving 4 bases of the junction unmatched. The CDR3 length is 16 residues. From germline, CDR1 is KGHDR and CDR2 SFDVKD. Here the CDR3 reads CATSDLAGSNTGELFF. The CDR3 DNA is TGTGCCACCAGTGACTTAGCGGGTTCGAACACCGGGGAGCTGTTTTTT.

This clonotype was seen repeatedly, ten times or more. This chain links TRBV29-1 with TRBJ2-7; D possibly corresponds to TRBD2 (6 bases). Germline V gives CDR1 SQVTM, CDR2 ANQGSEA. The V end was cut by 5 bases, the J end by 4 bases, with 9 bases between. This CDR3 is 11 amino acids long. CDR3 protein: CSVSAGYEQYF. The CDR3, as DNA: TGCAGCGTTAGCGCGGGGTACGAGCAGTACTTC.

This clonotype has at least ten counts. The chain has TRBV20-1 and TRBJ2-1; D uncertain. V was trimmed by 0 bases and J by 14 bases, leaving 14 bases between them. The germline V gene encodes CDR1 DFQATT and CDR2 SNEGSKA (reference sequence). This CDR3 is 12 amino acids long. CDR3 loop: CSARDHPGREFF. Here the CDR3 DNA reads TGCAGTGCTAGAGATCATCCCGGCCGGGAGTTCTTC.

Comment on this clonotype: This may be a read error: a much more frequent sequence differs by one nucleotide. The rearrangement uses TRBV20-1 and TRBJ1-1; D gene ambiguous. Germline-derived CDR1 and CDR2 are DFQATT and SNEGSKA (reference sequence). V was trimmed by 2 bases and J by 1 base, leaving 8 bases between them. CDR3 length: 13 residues. CDR3 protein: CSARRAENTEAFF. The CDR3 nucleotides read TGCAGTGCTAGACGGGCAGAGAACACTGAAGCTTTCTTT.

Notes on this clonotype: This is likely a read error, given that the CDR3 carries no conserved phenylalanine or tryptophan at its end. The V call is TRBV9, the J call TRBJ2-7; 14 bases agree with TRBD2. The V gene end was trimmed by 4 bases and the J gene end by 2 bases; junction bases not matched to a gene: 11. This CDR3 contains 18 residues. CDR1 is SGDLS, CDR2 YYNGEE, per germline. Here the CDR3 reads CASSPRTSGGTATYEQYI. CDR3 sequence (DNA): TGTGCCAGCAGCCCCCGGACTAGCGGGGGGACGGCCACCTACGAGCAGTACATC.

This clonotype was recorded at least ten times. The V gene is TRBV27, the J gene TRBJ2-2, with D perhaps TRBD2 (5 bases). Germline CDR1 is MNHEY and CDR2 is SMNVEV (reference sequence). The CDR3 sequence is 15 residues long. Trimming cost V 4 bases and J 0 bases, with 9 bases left between them. CDR3 DNA: TGTGCCAGCAGTTACGTACTAGCGAACACCGGGGAGCTGTTTTTT. Translating it yields CASSYVLANTGELFF.

V usage is TRBV4-3 and J usage is TRBJ1-3; D is unresolved. V was cut by 1 base and J by 4 bases, with 17 bases left in between. Germline CDR1 LGHNA, CDR2 YSLEER. The CDR3 loop spans 17 amino acids. The CDR3 DNA reads TGCGCCAGCAGCCAAGTGCTCGGACTGGGGAACGGAAACACCATATATTTT. Its protein product is CASSQVLGLGNGNTIYF.